This T cell receptor beta chain came from a study of patients and donors after allogeneic stem cell transplantation. TCRdb fed the RT-PCR reads into MiXCR, producing one record per CDR3 protein. The table includes about 87,000 distinct CDR3 sequences, 5% detected once. Between the trimmed V and J ends, which lost 2 bases and 7 bases, there was a span of 14 bases. Germline V lookup: CDR1 LGHDT, CDR2 YNNKEL (reference sequence). This CDR3 spans 14 amino acids. This clonotype was recorded a few times. Sequenced material: blood, either unsorted or a sorted T cell fraction (not recorded which). This TCR was sampled from a human donor who was either an allogeneic HSCT recipient or a stem cell or donor lymphocyte infusion donor (not recorded which). It is not recorded whose cells these are; they may come from a transplant donor. The rearrangement joins TRBV3-1 to TRBJ1-1; possibly TRBD1 for D (5 bases). CDR3 nucleotides: TGTGCCAGCAGCCAATCTTCAGGGACGCTTGAAGCTTTCTTT. Its translation: CASSQSSGTLEAFF.